Listed below are T cell receptor beta chains from one sample, sequenced in a study of long-term antiretroviral therapy in people with HIV. Repertoires were generated with immunoSEQ multiplex PCR, while TCRdb's copy carries only in-frame clones and drops some. Of over 15,000 clones in the sample, around four fifths were seen once. The sample consisted of unsorted PBMCs, taken 2.1 to 2.2 years before starting antiretroviral therapy. Every receptor here comes from a man aged 25 to 40 with HIV. Both conserved end residues are trimmed from each CDR3.

CDR3 length: 9; V gene: TRBV29-1; CDR3 protein: SVEGSREQY
CDR3 length: 14; V gene: TRBV10-3; CDR3 protein: AISGRTQGANTEAF
CDR3 length: 11; V gene: TRBV19; CDR3 protein: AIKGVGNTEAF
CDR3 length: 14; V gene: TRBV7-9; CDR3 protein: ASSLGWTDRYNEQF
CDR3 length: 12; V gene: TRBV18; CDR3 protein: ASSPNAGATEAF
CDR3 length: 13; V gene: TRBV27; CDR3 protein: ASSLTGGLLYEQY
CDR3 length: 11; V gene: TRBV7-9; CDR3 protein: ASKGPPDNGYT
CDR3 length: 15; V gene: TRBV12-5; CDR3 protein: ASGLVLAGGVFHEQY
CDR3 length: 9; V gene: TRBV5-1; CDR3 protein: ASSLRGTQY
CDR3 length: 10; V gene: TRBV10-3; CDR3 protein: AISEKGYGYT
CDR3 length: 8; V gene: TRBV20-1; CDR3 protein: SASIREAF
CDR3 length: 11; V gene: TRBV7-6; CDR3 protein: ASSLGDTNTQY
CDR3 length: 15; V gene: TRBV12-5; CDR3 protein: ASGLLVERGPEETQY
CDR3 length: 12; V gene: TRBV10-1; CDR3 protein: ASSDQTSTYEQY
CDR3 length: 10; V gene: TRBV18; CDR3 protein: AAGGSSYEQY
CDR3 length: 11; V gene: TRBV6-6; CDR3 protein: ASIGAGNYGYT
CDR3 length: 13; V gene: TRBV5-6; CDR3 protein: ASSLAPDSSYEQY
CDR3 length: 11; V gene: TRBV30; CDR3 protein: AWSRGGRNEQF
CDR3 length: 14; V gene: TRBV11-2; CDR3 protein: ASSRTLAGLSYEQY
CDR3 length: 11; V gene: TRBV28; CDR3 protein: ASSTHRFPEAF
CDR3 length: 11; V gene: TRBV25-1; CDR3 protein: ASSLAGSYEQY
CDR3 length: 14; V gene: TRBV2; CDR3 protein: ASSTHHLASPETQY
CDR3 length: 14; V gene: TRBV10-3; CDR3 protein: AISDRVGSNYEGYT
CDR3 length: 16; V gene: TRBV28; CDR3 protein: ASSWTGRSPSGANVLT
CDR3 length: 13; V gene: TRBV5-1; CDR3 protein: ASSLEGTFGNTIY
CDR3 length: 11; V gene: TRBV7-9; CDR3 protein: ASSWTLEETQY
CDR3 length: 13; V gene: TRBV4-1; CDR3 protein: ASSQDGGSYNEQF
CDR3 length: 12; V gene: TRBV27; CDR3 protein: ASSIAGATDTQY
CDR3 length: 11; V gene: TRBV7-2; CDR3 protein: ASSRGQREGYT
CDR3 length: 12; V gene: TRBV13; CDR3 protein: ASSPESRGGELF
CDR3 length: 13; V gene: TRBV7-8; CDR3 protein: ASSPDRGRNSPLH
CDR3 length: 9; V gene: TRBV12-5; CDR3 protein: GSGNYNEQF
CDR3 length: 13; V gene: TRBV6-5; CDR3 protein: ASRQALSNTGELF
CDR3 length: 13; V gene: TRBV13; CDR3 protein: ASSTGQGVNYGYT
CDR3 length: 10; V gene: TRBV5-4; CDR3 protein: ASSFPPGEAF
CDR3 length: 13; V gene: TRBV4-3; CDR3 protein: ASSQDGGPHQTQY
CDR3 length: 11; V gene: TRBV5-1; CDR3 protein: ASSVDRDTEAF
CDR3 length: 9; V gene: TRBV19; CDR3 protein: ASSHQGAHT
CDR3 length: 14; V gene: TRBV7-4; CDR3 protein: ASSFWGTGLDSPLH
CDR3 length: 12; V gene: TRBV5-1; CDR3 protein: ASSPGQGLYGYT
CDR3 length: 13; V gene: TRBV15; CDR3 protein: ATRAPERGVDEQY
CDR3 length: 9; V gene: TRBV20-1; CDR3 protein: GTGTDYGYT
CDR3 length: 13; V gene: TRBV9; CDR3 protein: ASSHGLVGTYEQY
CDR3 length: 12; V gene: TRBV19; CDR3 protein: ASSSVGTVEKLF
CDR3 length: 13; V gene: TRBV27; CDR3 protein: ASRPGQGHGDTQY
CDR3 length: 13; V gene: TRBV11-1; CDR3 protein: ASSSSGTAGNTIY
CDR3 length: 11; V gene: TRBV7-2; CDR3 protein: ASSLSVDYGYT
CDR3 length: 13; V gene: TRBV6-6; CDR3 protein: ASRPTGSPNYGYT
CDR3 length: 10; V gene: TRBV7-9; CDR3 protein: ASSPVPDTQY
CDR3 length: 13; V gene: TRBV27; CDR3 protein: ASSFQRDLMNTQY
CDR3 length: 10; V gene: TRBV29-1; CDR3 protein: SATTGADEAF